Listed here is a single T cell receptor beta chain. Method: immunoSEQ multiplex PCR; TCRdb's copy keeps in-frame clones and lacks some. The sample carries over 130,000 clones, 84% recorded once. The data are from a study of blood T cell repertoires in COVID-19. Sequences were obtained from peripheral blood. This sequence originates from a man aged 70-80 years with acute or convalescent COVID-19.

The CDR3 coding sequence is TGTGCCAGCAGTCCAGGGGTGGACAGGGACCTCTGGGCTGGCTACACCTTC. Residues: CASSPGVDRDLWAGYTF. The chain joins TRBV25-1 to TRBJ1-2; 8 positions agree with TRBD1. J lost 7 bases, V lost 5 bases, and 18 bases had no gene match. The CDR3 is 17 residues long. CDR1 MGHDK and CDR2 SYGVNS come from the germline V gene.